The present entry profiles one TCR beta chain with its context. Its antigen remains unidentified. This sample was included in a study of T cells in narcolepsy. Overall study context: Donors had narcolepsy type 1 or type 2, or were healthy controls. Broader study findings: Autoreactive HCRT-specific and TRIB2-specific clonotypes were marked in same-patient CSF-versus-blood CD4+ comparisons. Autoreactive clone sequences were missing from some blood memory CD4+ repertoires.

Some clones are missing from TCRdb's copy, which holds only in-frame ones; the method was immunoSEQ multiplex PCR. Counted here are 15,000 to 20,000 clones, 80% to 90% occurring once; the ten biggest clones make up approximately 0.7%. Trimming cost V 8 bases and J 2 bases, with 10 bases left between them. This CDR3 spans 13 amino acids. CDR1 and CDR2 from the germline V gene are LNHDA and SQIVND (reference sequence). Sequencing input: memory (CD45RA-) CD4+ T cells from blood. This rearrangement joins TRBV19 to TRBJ1-5; D might be TRBD1 (6 bases). This receptor was taken from a human donor in good health. The CDR3 DNA reads as TGTGCCAGTTCAGGGGACGGCAATCAGCCCCAGCATTTT. Its translation is CASSGDGNQPQHF.